The clone carrying this T cell receptor (beta chain) was seen a single time. Sequence at one end of the junction differs from germline and may be a read error. The sample belongs to a study of technical replicates of blood from a few donors. The CDR3 extends over 15 amino acids. Looked up from germline, CDR1 is MNHNS and CDR2 is SASEGT. Only in-frame clones appear in the TCRdb table, and some are missing; sequencing was by immunoSEQ multiplex PCR. Among around 65,000 clones, around 85% were seen once, and the ten largest hold approximately 4.8%. V and J are TRBV6-1 and TRBJ1-4; TRBD1 agrees at 7 bases. The source material was PBMCs. The receptor comes from a human donor in good health. Some clones in this sample may be carry-over from other donors' samples. The CDR3 sequence is CASSTGQETIEKLFF. The CDR3 DNA reads TGTGCCAGCAGCACTGGACAGGAGACTATTGAAAAACTGTTTTTT.